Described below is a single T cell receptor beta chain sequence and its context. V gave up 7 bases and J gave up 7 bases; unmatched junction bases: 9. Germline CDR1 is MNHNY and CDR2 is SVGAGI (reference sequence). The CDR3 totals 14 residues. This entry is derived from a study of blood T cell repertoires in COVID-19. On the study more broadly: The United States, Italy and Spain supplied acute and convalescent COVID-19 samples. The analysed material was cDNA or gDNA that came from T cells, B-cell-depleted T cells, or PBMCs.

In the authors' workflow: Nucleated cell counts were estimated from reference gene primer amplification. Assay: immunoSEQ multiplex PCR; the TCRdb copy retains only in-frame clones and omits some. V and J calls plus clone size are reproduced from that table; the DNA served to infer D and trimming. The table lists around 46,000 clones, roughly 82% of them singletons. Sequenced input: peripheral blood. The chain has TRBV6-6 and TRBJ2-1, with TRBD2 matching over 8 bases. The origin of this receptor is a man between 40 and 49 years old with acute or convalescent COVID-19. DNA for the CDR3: TGTGCCAGCATGCCGCGGGTAGCGGGGAATGAGCAGTTCTTC. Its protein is CASMPRVAGNEQFF.